This TCR beta chain was identified in a study of blood T cells in healthy people across ages. Every sample yielded at least 6 million isolated PBMCs. The authors ran a second PCR of about 7 to 11 cycles using a sample-barcoded 5' primer and a J-beta primer mix. Every cDNA was tagged by a template-switch adaptor with 12 random nucleotides. In TCRdb, the 5' RACE reads were re-called with MiXCR into one record per CDR3 protein. The data contain about 1.4 million distinct CDR3 sequences, roughly 64% of them seen just once; the ten biggest clones take up about 6.3%. Points on this clonotype: Its matching antigen is unknown.

Points from the study as a whole: With unsorted PBMCs, a conclusive comparison of naive versus antigen-experienced cells was not possible. Naive CD4+ cell counts and diversity both ran higher in long-lived than in aged donors.

The sequencing input was blood. The source is a young man in good health.

The DNA for the CDR3 is TGCAGCGTTGAGGGGGGGACAATAAATCTTGAAGAGACCCAGTACTTC. Protein: CSVEGGTINLEETQYF. The chain employs TRBV29-1 and TRBJ2-5; tentative D call: TRBD2 (7 bases). V was cut by 3 bases and J by 3 bases, with 20 bases left in between. There are 16 residues in the CDR3. Germline-derived CDR1 and CDR2 are SQVTM and ANQGSEA.